What follows describes a single TCR beta chain. Different DNA sequences within this sample yield the same CDR3. The data derive from a study of control samples from healthy donors and cancer patients. Profiled with immunoSEQ multiplex PCR; TCRdb holds only in-frame clones, not every one. The data contain tens of thousands of clones, over 90% of them singletons. The CDR3 contains 12 residues. Germline assignment: CDR1 GTSNPN and CDR2 SVGIG (reference sequence). V lost 0 bases and J 5 bases, leaving 7 bases between the germline ends. The material sequenced was PBMCs. This chain connects TRBV30 to TRBJ1-2; D gene unclear. The clonotype originates from a woman aged 45-60 years with head and neck cancer. CDR3 in amino acids: CAWSVTGYGYTF. The CDR3 coding sequence is TGTGCCTGGAGTGTGACCGGGTATGGCTACACCTTC.